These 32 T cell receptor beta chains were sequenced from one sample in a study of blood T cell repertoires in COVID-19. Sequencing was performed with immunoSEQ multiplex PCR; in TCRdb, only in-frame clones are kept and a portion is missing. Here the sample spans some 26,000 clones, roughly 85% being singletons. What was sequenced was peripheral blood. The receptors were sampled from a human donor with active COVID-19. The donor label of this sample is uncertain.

DNA of the CDR3: TGTGCCAGCAGTGTACAGGGCCCAGAGACCCAGTACTTC. This sequence encodes CASSVQGPETQYF. This sequence joins TRBV25-1 and TRBJ2-5, with D possibly TRBD1 on 6 matching bases. The CDR3 is made up of 13 amino acids. V shed 4 bases and J shed 4 bases, with 10 bases lying between them. The V gene's germline CDR1 is MGHDK and CDR2 SYGVNS.

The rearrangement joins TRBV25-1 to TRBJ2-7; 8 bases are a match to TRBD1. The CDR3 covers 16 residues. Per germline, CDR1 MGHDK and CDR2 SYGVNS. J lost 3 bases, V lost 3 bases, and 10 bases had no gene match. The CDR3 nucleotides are TGTGCCAGCAGTGAGGCGGGACAGGATACAAACTACGAGCAGTACTTC. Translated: CASSEAGQDTNYEQYF.

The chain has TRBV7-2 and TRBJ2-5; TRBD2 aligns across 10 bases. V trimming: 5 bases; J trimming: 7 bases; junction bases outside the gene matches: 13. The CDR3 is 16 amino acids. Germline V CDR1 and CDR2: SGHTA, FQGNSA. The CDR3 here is CASSANPSGSKGTQYF. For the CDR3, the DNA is TGTGCCAGCAGCGCTAATCCTAGCGGGAGTAAGGGGACCCAGTACTTC.

In DNA, the CDR3 is TGTGCCAGCAGTGAAGAGGGGACAGCTTATAGCAATCAGCCCCAGCATTTT. Its translation: CASSEEGTAYSNQPQHF. The chain recombines TRBV6-1 with TRBJ1-5; 7 positions match TRBD1. CDR1 is MNHNS, CDR2 SASEGT, per germline. V was clipped by 1 base and J by 0 bases; unmatched bases: 6. CDR3 length: 17 residues.

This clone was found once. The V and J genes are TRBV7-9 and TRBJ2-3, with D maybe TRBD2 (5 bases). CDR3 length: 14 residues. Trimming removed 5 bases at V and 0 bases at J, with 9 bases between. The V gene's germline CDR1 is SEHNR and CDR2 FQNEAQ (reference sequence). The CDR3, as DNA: TGTGCCAGCAGCGGACGGACTAGCACAGATACGCAGTATTTT. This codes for CASSGRTSTDTQYF. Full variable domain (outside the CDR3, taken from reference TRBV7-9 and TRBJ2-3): DTGVSQNPRHKITKRGQNVTFRCDPISEHNRLYWYRQTLGQGPEFLTYFQNEAQLEKSRLLSDRFSAERPKGSFSTLEIQRTEQGDSAMYLCASSGRTSTDTQYFGPGTRLTVL.

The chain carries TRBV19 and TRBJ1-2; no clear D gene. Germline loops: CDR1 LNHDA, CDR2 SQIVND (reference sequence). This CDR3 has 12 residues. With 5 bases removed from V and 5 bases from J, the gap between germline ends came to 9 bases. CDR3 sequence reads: CASSSTVYGYTF. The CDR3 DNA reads TGTGCCAGTAGTTCTACAGTGTATGGCTACACCTTC. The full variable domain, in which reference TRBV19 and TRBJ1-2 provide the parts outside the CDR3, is DGGITQSPKYLFRKEGQNVTLSCEQNLNHDAMYWYRQDPGQGLRLIYYSQIVNDFQKGDIAEGYSVSREKKESFPLTVTSAQKNPTAFYLCASSSTVYGYTFGSGTRLTVV.

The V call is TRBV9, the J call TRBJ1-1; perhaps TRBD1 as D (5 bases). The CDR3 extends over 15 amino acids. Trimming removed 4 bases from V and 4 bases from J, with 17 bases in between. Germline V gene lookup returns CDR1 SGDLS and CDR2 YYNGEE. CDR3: CASSPRTPGGTEAFF. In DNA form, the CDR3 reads TGTGCCAGCAGCCCTCGAACACCGGGGGGCACTGAAGCTTTCTTT.

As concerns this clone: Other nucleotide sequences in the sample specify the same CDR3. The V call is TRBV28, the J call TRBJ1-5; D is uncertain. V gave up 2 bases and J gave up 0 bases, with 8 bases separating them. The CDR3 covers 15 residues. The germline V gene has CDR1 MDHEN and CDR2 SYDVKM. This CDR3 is CASSLGGNSNQPQHF. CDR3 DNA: TGTGCCAGCAGTTTAGGAGGTAATAGCAATCAGCCCCAGCATTTT.

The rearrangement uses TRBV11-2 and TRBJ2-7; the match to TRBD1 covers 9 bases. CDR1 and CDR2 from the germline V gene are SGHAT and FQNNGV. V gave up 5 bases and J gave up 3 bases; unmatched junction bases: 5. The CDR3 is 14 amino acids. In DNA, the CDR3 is TGTGCCAGCAGCGAGGGACAGGGTTTCTACGAGCAGTACTTC. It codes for CASSEGQGFYEQYF.

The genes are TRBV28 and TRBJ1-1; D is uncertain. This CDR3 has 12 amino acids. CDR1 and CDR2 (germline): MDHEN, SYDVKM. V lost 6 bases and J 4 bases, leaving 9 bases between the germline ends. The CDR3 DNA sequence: TGTGCCAGCAGGCAGGTGGGCACTGAAGCTTTCTTT. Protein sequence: CASRQVGTEAFF. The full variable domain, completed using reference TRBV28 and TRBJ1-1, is DVKVTQSSRYLVKRTGEKVFLECVQDMDHENMFWYRQDPGLGLRLIYFSYDVKMKEKGDIPEGYSVSREKKERFSLILESASTNQTSMYLCASRQVGTEAFFGQGTRLTVV.

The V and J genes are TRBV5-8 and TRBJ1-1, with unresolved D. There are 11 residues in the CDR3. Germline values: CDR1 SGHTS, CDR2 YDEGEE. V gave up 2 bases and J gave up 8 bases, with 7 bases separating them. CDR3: CASSFSREAFF. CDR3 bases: TGTGCCAGCAGCTTTTCCCGGGAAGCTTTCTTT.

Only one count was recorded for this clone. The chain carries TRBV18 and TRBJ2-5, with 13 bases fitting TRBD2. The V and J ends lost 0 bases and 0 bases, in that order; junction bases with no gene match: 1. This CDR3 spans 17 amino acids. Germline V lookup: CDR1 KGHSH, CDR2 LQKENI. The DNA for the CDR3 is TGTGCCAGCTCACCACCGGGACTAGCGGGGTACCAAGAGACCCAGTACTTC. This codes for CASSPPGLAGYQETQYF.

The CDR3 spells CASSIAPQREQFF. As DNA, the CDR3 is TGTGCCAGTAGTATAGCACCGCAGAGGGAGCAGTTCTTC. The chain uses TRBV19 and TRBJ2-1, with D uncertain. V was cut by 1 base and J by 10 bases, with 11 bases left in between. Germline-derived CDR1 and CDR2 are LNHDA and SQIVND (reference sequence). The CDR3 extends over 13 amino acids.

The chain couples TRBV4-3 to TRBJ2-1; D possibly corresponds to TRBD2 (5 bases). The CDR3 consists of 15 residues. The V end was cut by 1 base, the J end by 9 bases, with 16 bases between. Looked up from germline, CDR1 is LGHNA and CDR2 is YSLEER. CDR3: CASSQVVTGRGEQFF. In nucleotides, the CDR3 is TGCGCCAGCAGCCAAGTGGTAACGGGAAGAGGTGAGCAGTTCTTC.

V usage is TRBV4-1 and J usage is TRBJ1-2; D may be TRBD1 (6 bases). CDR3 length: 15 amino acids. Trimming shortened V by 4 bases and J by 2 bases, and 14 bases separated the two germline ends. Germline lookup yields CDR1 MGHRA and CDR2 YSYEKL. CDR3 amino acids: CASSPGAGENYGYTF. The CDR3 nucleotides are TGCGCCAGCAGCCCTGGAGCAGGGGAAAACTATGGCTACACCTTC.

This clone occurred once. The DNA of the CDR3 is TGTGCCAGCAGTGGGGTCCTTAGCGGGAGGACCGGGGAGCTGTTTTTT. Amino acids: CASSGVLSGRTGELFF. The chain links TRBV6-1 to TRBJ2-2; 10 bases are shared with TRBD2. Trimming took 4 bases from V and 5 from J; bases not matched to a gene: 7. The CDR3 consists of 16 residues. Per the germline V gene, CDR1 is MNHNS and CDR2 is SASEGT.

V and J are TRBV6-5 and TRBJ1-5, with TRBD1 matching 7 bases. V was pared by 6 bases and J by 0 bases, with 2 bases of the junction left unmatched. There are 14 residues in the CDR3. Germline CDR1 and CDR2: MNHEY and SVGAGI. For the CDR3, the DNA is TGTGCCAGCAGCCGGGACAGTAGCAATCAGCCCCAGCATTTT. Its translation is CASSRDSSNQPQHF.

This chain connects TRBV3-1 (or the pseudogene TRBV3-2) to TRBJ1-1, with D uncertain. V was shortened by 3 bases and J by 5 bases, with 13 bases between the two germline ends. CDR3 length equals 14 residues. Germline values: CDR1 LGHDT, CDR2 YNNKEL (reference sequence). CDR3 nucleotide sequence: TGTGCCAGCAGCCATGGTGAAAGTGAGACTGAAGCTTTCTTT. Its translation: CASSHGESETEAFF.

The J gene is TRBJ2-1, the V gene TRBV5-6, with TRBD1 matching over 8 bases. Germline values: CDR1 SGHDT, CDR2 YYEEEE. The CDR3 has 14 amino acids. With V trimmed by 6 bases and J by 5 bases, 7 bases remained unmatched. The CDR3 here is CASMSTGGNNEQFF. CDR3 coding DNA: TGTGCCAGCATGTCTACAGGGGGAAACAATGAGCAGTTCTTC.

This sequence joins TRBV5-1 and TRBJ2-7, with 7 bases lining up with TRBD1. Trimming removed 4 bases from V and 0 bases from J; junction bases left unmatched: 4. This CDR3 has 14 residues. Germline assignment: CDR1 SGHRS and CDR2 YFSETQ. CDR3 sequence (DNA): TGCGCCAGCAGCGCAGGGGGAAACTCCTACGAGCAGTACTTC. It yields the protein CASSAGGNSYEQYF.

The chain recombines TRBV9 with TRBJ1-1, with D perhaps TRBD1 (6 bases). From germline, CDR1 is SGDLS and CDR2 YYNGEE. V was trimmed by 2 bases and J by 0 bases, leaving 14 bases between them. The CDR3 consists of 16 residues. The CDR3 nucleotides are TGTGCCAGCAGCGTGGGGCAGGGGTTCGTGAACACTGAAGCTTTCTTT. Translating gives CASSVGQGFVNTEAFF.

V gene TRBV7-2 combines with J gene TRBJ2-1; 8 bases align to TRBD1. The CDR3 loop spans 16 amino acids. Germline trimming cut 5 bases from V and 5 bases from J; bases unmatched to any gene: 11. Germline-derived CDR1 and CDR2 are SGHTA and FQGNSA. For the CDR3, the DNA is TGTGCCAGCAGCGATATCGGACAGGGCATTGACAATGAGCAGTTCTTC. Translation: CASSDIGQGIDNEQFF.

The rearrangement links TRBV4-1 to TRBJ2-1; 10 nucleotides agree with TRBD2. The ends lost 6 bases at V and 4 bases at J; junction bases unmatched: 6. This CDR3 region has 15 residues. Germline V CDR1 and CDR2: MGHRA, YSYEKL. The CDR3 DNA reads TGCGCCAGCAGAGAGGGGACTAGCGTTTACAATGAGCAGTTCTTC. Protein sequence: CASREGTSVYNEQFF.

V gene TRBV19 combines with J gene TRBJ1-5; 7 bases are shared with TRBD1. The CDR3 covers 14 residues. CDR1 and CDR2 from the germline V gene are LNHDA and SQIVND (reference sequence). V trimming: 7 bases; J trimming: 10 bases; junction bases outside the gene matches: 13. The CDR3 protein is CASTAEGQRTPQHF. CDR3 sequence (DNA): TGTGCCAGTACCGCTGAGGGACAGAGGACCCCCCAGCATTTT.

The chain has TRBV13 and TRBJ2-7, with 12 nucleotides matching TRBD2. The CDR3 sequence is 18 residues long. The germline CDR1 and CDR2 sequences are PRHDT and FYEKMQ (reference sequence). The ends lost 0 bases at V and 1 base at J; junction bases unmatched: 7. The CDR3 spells CASSLGSLAGGSSYEQYF. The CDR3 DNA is TGTGCCAGCAGCTTAGGTTCACTAGCGGGAGGTTCGTCCTACGAGCAGTACTTC.

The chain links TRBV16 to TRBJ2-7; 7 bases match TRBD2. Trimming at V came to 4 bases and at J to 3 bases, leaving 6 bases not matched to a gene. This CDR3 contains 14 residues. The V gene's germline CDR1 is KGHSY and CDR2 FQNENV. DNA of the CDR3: TGTGCCAGCAGCCCTGGACGCGGGGGCTACGAGCAGTACTTC. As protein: CASSPGRGGYEQYF.

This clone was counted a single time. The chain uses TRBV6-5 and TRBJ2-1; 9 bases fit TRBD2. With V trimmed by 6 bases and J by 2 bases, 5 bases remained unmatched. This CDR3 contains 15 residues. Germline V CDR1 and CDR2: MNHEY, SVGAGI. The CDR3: CASSRPSGAYNEQFF. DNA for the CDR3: TGTGCCAGCAGCCGGCCTAGCGGGGCCTACAATGAGCAGTTCTTC.

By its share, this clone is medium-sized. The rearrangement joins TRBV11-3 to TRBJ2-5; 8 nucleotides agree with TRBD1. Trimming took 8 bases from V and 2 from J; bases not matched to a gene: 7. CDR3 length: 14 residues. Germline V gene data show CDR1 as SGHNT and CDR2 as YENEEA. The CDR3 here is CASRRTGIQETQYF. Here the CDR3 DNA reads TGTGCCAGCCGCCGGACAGGGATTCAAGAGACCCAGTACTTC. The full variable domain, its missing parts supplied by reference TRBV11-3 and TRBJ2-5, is EAGVVQSPRYKIIEKKQPVAFWCNPISGHNTLYWYLQNLGQGPELLIRYENEEAVDDSQLPKDRFSAERLKGVDSTLKIQPAELGDSAVYLCASRRTGIQETQYFGPGTRLLVL.

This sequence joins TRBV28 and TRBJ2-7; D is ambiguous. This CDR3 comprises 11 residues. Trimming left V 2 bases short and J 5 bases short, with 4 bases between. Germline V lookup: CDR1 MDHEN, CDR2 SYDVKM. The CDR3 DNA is TGTGCCAGCAGTTTACGAGACGAGCAGTACTTC. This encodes CASSLRDEQYF.

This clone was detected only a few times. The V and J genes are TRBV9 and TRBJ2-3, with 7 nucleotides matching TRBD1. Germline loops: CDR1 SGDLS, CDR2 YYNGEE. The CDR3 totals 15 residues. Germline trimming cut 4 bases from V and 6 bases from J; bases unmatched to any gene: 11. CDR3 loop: CASSPEGDSWDTQYF. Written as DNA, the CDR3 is TGTGCCAGCAGCCCTGAGGGGGACAGCTGGGATACGCAGTATTTT.

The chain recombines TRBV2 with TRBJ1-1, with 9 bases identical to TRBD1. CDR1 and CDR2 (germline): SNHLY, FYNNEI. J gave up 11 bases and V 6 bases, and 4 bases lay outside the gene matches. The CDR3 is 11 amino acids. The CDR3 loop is CASREQGAAFF. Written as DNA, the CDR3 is TGTGCCAGCAGAGAACAGGGGGCTGCTTTCTTT.

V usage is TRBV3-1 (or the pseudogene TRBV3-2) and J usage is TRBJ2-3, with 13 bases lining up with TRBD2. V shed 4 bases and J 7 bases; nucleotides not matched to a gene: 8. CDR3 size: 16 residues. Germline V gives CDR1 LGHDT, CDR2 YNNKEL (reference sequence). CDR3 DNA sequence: TGTGCCAGCAGCCCTCGGACTAGCGGGAGTAGTAATACGCAGTATTTT. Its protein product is CASSPRTSGSSNTQYF.